This T cell receptor beta chain originates from a study of T cells in Graves' hyperthyroidism and ophthalmopathy. V was clipped by 7 bases and J by 10 bases, with 13 bases between them. The germline CDR1 and CDR2 sequences are MDHEN and SYDVKM. This CDR3 is 11 amino acids long. It was RNA transcripts that yielded the amplified TCR beta CDR3 regions. HTBI primers were used for first-round RT-PCR of the TCR CDR3. TCRdb processed the multiplex PCR reads anew with MiXCR; each CDR3 protein has one entry. The sample carries a few hundred thousand distinct CDR3 sequences, around 14% recorded once. Uncontrolled infection, other autoimmune disease, pregnancy or lactation barred patients from enrollment. For the diagnoses, clinical symptoms, serum thyroxine and TRAb, thyroid ultrasound and orbital computed tomography were used. From under 12 ml of fresh peripheral blood, PBMCs were isolated. The table lists this clonotype with many counts.

The sequence came from a woman aged 25 to 39 with Graves' hyperthyroidism. The chain couples TRBV28 to TRBJ1-2; D is unresolved. Sequencing was carried out using blood. The CDR3 DNA reads TGTGCCAGCAATCTAGACGCACTCTACACCTTC. Amino acid sequence: CASNLDALYTF.